These 14 T cell receptor beta chains were all obtained from the same sample, sequenced in a study of blood T cell repertoires in COVID-19. Using immunoSEQ multiplex PCR, the repertoire was profiled, and TCRdb retains in-frame clones only, with some absent. The sample shows about 340,000 clones, approximately 83% of them seen only once. The sample comprised PBMCs or T cells enriched from blood (not recorded which). The receptors here all came from a woman aged 40 to 50 with acute COVID-19.

This chain connects TRBV9 to TRBJ2-4; D remains unclear. With 0 bases removed from V and 0 bases from J, the gap between germline ends came to 7 bases. This CDR3 has 15 amino acids. Germline values: CDR1 SGDLS, CDR2 YYNGEE. The CDR3 reads CASSVAAGAKNIQYF. For the CDR3, the DNA is TGTGCCAGCAGCGTAGCGGCAGGAGCCAAAAACATTCAGTACTTC.

The V gene is TRBV10-1, the J gene TRBJ1-2; the match to TRBD1 covers 7 bases. Germline V gives CDR1 WNHNN, CDR2 SYGVQD (reference sequence). The length of the CDR3 is 13 residues. Written as DNA, the CDR3 is TGCTTCGTACAGGGGCGGTCTATCTATGGCTACACCTTC. Its protein is CFVQGRSIYGYTF.

This chain uses TRBV4-2 with TRBJ2-3, with TRBD2 matching 10 bases. CDR3 size: 15 residues. The V and J ends lost 6 bases and 3 bases, in that order; junction bases with no gene match: 6. CDR1 is LGHNA, CDR2 YNFKEQ, per germline. CDR3 residues: CASRESSGRTDTQYF. CDR3 in DNA: TGTGCCAGCAGGGAGTCTAGCGGGAGAACAGATACGCAGTATTTT.

This sequence joins TRBV6-5 and TRBJ1-1; TRBD1 is a possible D gene (5 bases). Germline CDR1 is MNHEY and CDR2 is SVGAGI. V was shortened by 2 bases and J by 10 bases, with 8 bases between the two germline ends. The CDR3 contains 11 residues. CDR3: CASSYGGRAFF. Written as DNA, the CDR3 is TGTGCCAGCAGTTACGGGGGGAGAGCTTTCTTT.

This rearrangement joins TRBV5-1 to TRBJ2-5; D gene uncertain. V dropped 1 base and J dropped 5 bases, with 9 bases sitting between them. The length of the CDR3 is 13 residues. CDR1 is SGHRS, CDR2 YFSETQ, per germline. Here the CDR3 reads CASSLLIEETQYF. In nucleotides, the CDR3 is TGCGCCAGCAGCTTGTTGATTGAGGAGACCCAGTACTTC.

Comments on this clone: Other DNA sequences in this sample translate to the same CDR3. The V gene is TRBV12-3 or TRBV12-4, the J gene TRBJ1-2, with TRBD1 as a possible D gene (6 bases). This CDR3 has 13 amino acids. V was cut by 3 bases and J by 2 bases, with 7 bases left in between. CDR3 in DNA: TGTGCCAGCAGTTTGAGGGGGAACTATGGCTACACCTTC. It yields the protein CASSLRGNYGYTF.

This chain connects TRBV5-1 to TRBJ2-1; 9 bases fit TRBD2. Looked up from germline, CDR1 is SGHRS and CDR2 is YFSETQ. This CDR3 is 14 amino acids long. J gave up 10 bases and V 0 bases, and 5 bases lay outside the gene matches. The CDR3 nucleotides are TGCGCCAGCAGCTTGGCCCTAGCGGGATTGGAGCAGTTCTTC. Translated, it gives CASSLALAGLEQFF.

This sequence joins TRBV19 and TRBJ1-1; D is possibly TRBD1 (6 bases). Germline V gives CDR1 LNHDA, CDR2 SQIVND (reference sequence). The CDR3 extends over 13 amino acids. V dropped 0 bases and J dropped 11 bases, with 13 bases sitting between them. CDR3 protein: CASSIDLQGPAFF. CDR3 sequence (DNA): TGTGCCAGTAGTATAGATTTGCAGGGGCCGGCTTTCTTT.

The rearrangement uses TRBV20-1 and TRBJ2-3; no reliable D call. The CDR3 contains 13 residues. The V end lost 4 bases, the J end lost 4 bases, and 12 bases lay between the germline ends. The germline V gene has CDR1 DFQATT and CDR2 SNEGSKA (reference sequence). In DNA, the CDR3 is TGCAGTGCTACTGACACGGGTCCAGATACGCAGTATTTT. Amino acid sequence: CSATDTGPDTQYF.

V is TRBV5-1 and J is TRBJ1-6; no firm D call. The CDR3 consists of 13 residues. Germline-derived CDR1 and CDR2 are SGHRS and YFSETQ. V was cut by 4 bases and J by 13 bases, with 15 bases left in between. CDR3 region: CASSASSIEPLHF. DNA of the CDR3: TGCGCCAGCAGCGCCTCCTCTATCGAGCCCCTCCACTTT.

The rearrangement links TRBV2 to TRBJ2-2; 8 bases are shared with TRBD2. The ends lost 7 bases at V and 5 bases at J; junction bases unmatched: 6. Germline V lookup: CDR1 SNHLY, CDR2 FYNNEI. The CDR3 consists of 14 residues. The CDR3 DNA is TGTGCCAGCACGGAAGAGCGGGGGACCGGGGAGCTGTTTTTT. As protein: CASTEERGTGELFF.

This chain joins TRBV10-3 and TRBJ1-2, with 8 bases identical to TRBD1. Trimming took 6 bases from V and 3 from J; bases not matched to a gene: 6. This CDR3 region has 14 residues. Germline CDR1 reads ENHRY; CDR2 reads SYGVKD. CDR3 DNA: TGTGCCATCAGATCGGACAGGGAGGACTATGGCTACACCTTC. Amino acids: CAIRSDREDYGYTF.

This chain connects TRBV4-1 to TRBJ2-5, with 7 bases fitting TRBD1. Germline values: CDR1 MGHRA, CDR2 YSYEKL. This CDR3 has 15 amino acids. The V segment lost 2 bases and the J segment 3 bases; nucleotides outside the gene matches: 6. The CDR3 sequence is CASSQPTGIKETQYF. CDR3 nucleotides: TGCGCCAGCAGCCAACCGACAGGGATCAAAGAGACCCAGTACTTC.

J is TRBJ1-1 and V is TRBV10-2, with a tentative D call TRBD1 (5 bases). The CDR3 totals 13 residues. CDR1 WSHSY and CDR2 SAAADI come from the germline V gene. Trimming pared 7 bases from V and 6 bases from J, leaving 15 bases between. Written as DNA, the CDR3 is TGCGCCAGCAATCCCGCGGTAGGGGCTGAAGCTTTCTTT. Protein: CASNPAVGAEAFF.